The 29 T cell receptor beta chains below were found in one sample sequenced in a study of T cell responses to AZD1222 COVID-19 vaccine. The assay was immunoSEQ multiplex PCR, and TCRdb's table has in-frame clones only and misses some. Among 100,000 to 120,000 clones listed, around 92% were seen once. Sequencing used peripheral blood, obtained on day 0 of AZD1222 vaccination. These receptors originate from an adult in good health.

This clone was counted between two and nine times. The chain joins TRBV9 to TRBJ1-1; D unclear. This CDR3 is 14 amino acids long. Germline CDR1 is SGDLS and CDR2 is YYNGEE. V was cut by 4 bases and J by 4 bases, with 14 bases left in between. CDR3 sequence: CASSPVLWGTEAFF. The DNA for the CDR3 is TGTGCCAGCAGCCCCGTCCTTTGGGGCACTGAAGCTTTCTTT.

The genes are TRBV7-8 and TRBJ1-3, with D tentatively TRBD1 (5 bases). V gave up 4 bases and J gave up 3 bases, with 13 bases separating them. CDR3 length: 15 amino acids. The germline V gene encodes CDR1 SGHVS and CDR2 FQNEAQ. The CDR3 DNA reads TGTGCCAGCAGCTCAGTCCCAGGGCTTGGAAACACCATATATTTT. This encodes CASSSVPGLGNTIYF.

The V gene is TRBV24-1, the J gene TRBJ1-2, with D maybe TRBD1 (6 bases). The germline V gene has CDR1 KGHDR and CDR2 SFDVKD. The V end lost 4 bases, the J end lost 8 bases, and 13 bases lay between the germline ends. The CDR3 covers 13 residues. The CDR3 nucleotides are TGTGCCACCAGTGAACAGGGTCGCGCCGGCTACACCTTC. Its translation: CATSEQGRAGYTF.

The chain links TRBV29-1 to TRBJ1-2; 8 nucleotides agree with TRBD1. Germline V gene lookup returns CDR1 SQVTM and CDR2 ANQGSEA. The CDR3 consists of 17 residues. J was trimmed by 7 bases and V by 2 bases; bases with no gene match: 18. CDR3 sequence reads: CSVERLVDGQGVSGYTF. CDR3 bases: TGCAGCGTTGAACGACTAGTCGACGGACAGGGAGTATCTGGCTACACCTTC.

V usage is TRBV19 and J usage is TRBJ2-7, with 8 bases fitting TRBD1. The CDR3 length is 13 residues. CDR1 and CDR2 from the germline V gene are LNHDA and SQIVND (reference sequence). Germline trimming cut 3 bases from V and 7 bases from J; bases unmatched to any gene: 5. The CDR3 coding sequence is TGTGCCAGTAGTATCCGGACAGGGCTAGAGCAGTACTTC. This codes for CASSIRTGLEQYF. Full variable domain (outside the CDR3, taken from reference TRBV19 and TRBJ2-7): DGGITQSPKYLFRKEGQNVTLSCEQNLNHDAMYWYRQDPGQGLRLIYYSQIVNDFQKGDIAEGYSVSREKKESFPLTVTSAQKNPTAFYLCASSIRTGLEQYFGPGTRLTVT.

The chain is built from TRBV1 and TRBJ1-5; TRBD1, the table's D call, lacks a check against the DNA. TRBV1 is designated a pseudogene. The CDR3 loop spans 14 amino acids. The CDR3: CTSSQGTCNQPQHF. The CDR3 nucleotides are TGCACCAGCAGCCAAGGGACATGTAATCAGCCCCAGCATTTT.

This clone was observed a handful of times. The gene calls are TRBV19 and TRBJ1-1, with a weak D call TRBD1 (5 bases). The CDR3 loop spans 14 amino acids. CDR1 is LNHDA, CDR2 SQIVND, per germline (reference sequence). V was shortened by 7 bases and J by 1 base, with 13 bases between the two germline ends. The CDR3 sequence: CASTPGGPNTEAFF. Here the CDR3 DNA reads TGTGCCAGTACCCCGGGGGGTCCGAACACTGAAGCTTTCTTT. The whole variable domain, filled in from reference TRBV19 and TRBJ1-1, reads DGGITQSPKYLFRKEGQNVTLSCEQNLNHDAMYWYRQDPGQGLRLIYYSQIVNDFQKGDIAEGYSVSREKKESFPLTVTSAQKNPTAFYLCASTPGGPNTEAFFGQGTRLTVV.

J is TRBJ2-2 and V is TRBV28, with D perhaps given as TRBD1 or TRBD2 (6 bases each). The V end lost 10 bases, the J end lost 6 bases, and 15 bases lay between the germline ends. The CDR3 covers 13 residues. CDR1 and CDR2 (germline): MDHEN, SYDVKM. CDR3 DNA sequence: TGTGCCACCCAAGGGGGGTGGGCCGGGGAGCTGTTTTTT. This encodes CATQGGWAGELFF.

The gene calls are TRBV13 and TRBJ1-1; a possible D gene is TRBD1 (6 bases). The CDR3 totals 16 residues. The V gene's germline CDR1 is PRHDT and CDR2 FYEKMQ (reference sequence). Between the trimmed V and J ends, which lost 0 bases and 5 bases, there was a span of 16 bases. CDR3 sequence (DNA): TGTGCCAGCAGCTTAGGTGGGGGGCGCTTCCGGACTGAAGCTTTCTTT. Translation gives CASSLGGGRFRTEAFF. The complete variable domain, with remaining parts taken from reference TRBV13 and TRBJ1-1, reads AAGVIQSPRHLIKEKRETATLKCYPIPRHDTVYWYQQGPGQDPQFLISFYEKMQSDKGSIPDRFSAQQFSDYHSELNMSSLELGDSALYFCASSLGGGRFRTEAFFGQGTRLTVV.

This chain connects TRBV9 to TRBJ2-1; D ambiguous. CDR1 is SGDLS, CDR2 YYNGEE, per germline. V lost 0 bases to trimming and J lost 5 bases, with 6 bases between them. The CDR3 extends over 13 amino acids. The CDR3 protein is CASSVVPDNEQFF. The CDR3 region has the DNA TGTGCCAGCAGCGTAGTGCCAGACAATGAGCAGTTCTTC.

V is TRBV24-1 and J is TRBJ1-5; D ambiguous. V was shortened by 4 bases and J by 4 bases, with 13 bases between the two germline ends. CDR3 length: 15 residues. CDR1 and CDR2 (germline): KGHDR, SFDVKD. CDR3 sequence: CATSDRNAGNQPQHF. For the CDR3, the DNA is TGTGCCACCAGTGACCGCAATGCGGGTAATCAGCCCCAGCATTTT.

J is TRBJ1-5 and V is TRBV21-1. TRBV21-1 constitutes a pseudogene. The CDR3 loop spans 16 amino acids. CDR3 sequence (DNA): TGTGCCAGCAGCACCTCAGCACCGCATGGCCATCAGCCCCAGCATTTT. This encodes CASSTSAPHGHQPQHF.

The CDR3 sequence: CASSSDLSTDTQYF. The CDR3 DNA sequence: TGTGCCAGCTCGTCGGACTTGAGCACAGATACGCAGTATTTT. The J gene is TRBJ2-3, the V gene TRBV18, with a possible D match to TRBD2 (5 bases). V was trimmed by 6 bases and J by 0 bases, leaving 10 bases between them. Looked up from germline, CDR1 is KGHSH and CDR2 is LQKENI. This CDR3 spans 14 amino acids.

This clone has only one observation. The chain couples TRBV11-1 to TRBJ1-1, with D hard to call. The germline V gene encodes CDR1 SGHAT and CDR2 FQDESV (reference sequence). V lost 6 bases and J 1 base, leaving 18 bases between the germline ends. This CDR3 spans 16 amino acids. The CDR3 sequence: CASSQAMRRGNTEAFF. CDR3 sequence (DNA): TGTGCCAGCAGTCAAGCGATGAGGCGGGGGAACACTGAAGCTTTCTTT.

The CDR3 nucleotides read TGTGCCAGCAGCCCCGGGGCGGATATGTTGGATACGCAGTATTTT. Translated: CASSPGADMLDTQYF. The genes are TRBV11-3 and TRBJ2-3; D may be TRBD1 or TRBD2 (5 bases each). The length of the CDR3 is 15 residues. CDR1 is SGHNT, CDR2 YENEEA, per germline. Trimming pared 5 bases from V and 6 bases from J, leaving 18 bases between.

V is TRBV7-2 and J is TRBJ2-5, with a possible D match to TRBD2 (6 bases). V gave up 2 bases and J gave up 3 bases, with 10 bases separating them. CDR1 and CDR2 from the germline V gene are SGHTA and FQGNSA. The CDR3 has 14 amino acids. The CDR3 nucleotides are TGTGCCAGCAGCTTATTCCCGGGGGAAGAGACCCAGTACTTC. This codes for CASSLFPGEETQYF.

The rearrangement joins TRBV28 to TRBJ1-4; possible D gene TRBD1, 6 bases. The V end lost 6 bases, the J end lost 8 bases, and 16 bases lay between the germline ends. Germline V gene lookup returns CDR1 MDHEN and CDR2 SYDVKM. The CDR3 is 14 amino acids. Here the CDR3 DNA reads TGTGCCAGCAGCCTTAGGGGGGGAGGAGAAAAACTGTTTTTT. Its protein product is CASSLRGGGEKLFF.

The J gene is TRBJ1-6, the V gene TRBV4-1, with unresolved D. The CDR3 covers 13 residues. From germline, CDR1 is MGHRA and CDR2 YSYEKL. V was pared by 0 bases and J by 11 bases, with 8 bases between. The CDR3 here is CASSQDKGPPLHF. In DNA form, the CDR3 reads TGCGCCAGCAGCCAAGATAAGGGCCCACCCCTCCACTTT.

This sequence joins TRBV2 and TRBJ2-2; D may be TRBD1 (6 bases). The CDR3 is 14 residues long. Germline values: CDR1 SNHLY, CDR2 FYNNEI. Deletions cut 6 bases from V and 0 bases from J, with 8 bases between. CDR3 nucleotides: TGTGCCAGCAGCGGACAGTCGAACACCGGGGAGCTGTTTTTT. It encodes CASSGQSNTGELFF.

This clone appeared a single time. V and J are TRBV24-1 and TRBJ1-2; D is ambiguous. V was shortened by 4 bases and J by 4 bases, with 12 bases between the two germline ends. CDR1 is KGHDR and CDR2 is SFDVKD in the germline V gene. The CDR3 loop spans 14 amino acids. DNA of the CDR3: TGTGCCACCAGTGACGAGACGGGCTTCTATGGCTACACCTTC. It translates to CATSDETGFYGYTF.

The J gene is TRBJ1-5, the V gene TRBV20-1, with D possibly being TRBD1 (5 bases). This CDR3 has 11 residues. CDR1 is DFQATT and CDR2 is SNEGSKA in the germline V gene (reference sequence). V was shortened by 7 bases and J by 4 bases, with 8 bases between the two germline ends. In nucleotides, the CDR3 is TGCAGTGTCGACAGTAATCAGCCCCAGCATTTT. Translated: CSVDSNQPQHF.

This chain joins TRBV11-2 and TRBJ2-5; TRBD1 aligns across 7 bases. V lost 5 bases, J lost 5 bases, and 14 bases stayed unmatched. The CDR3 loop spans 16 amino acids. In germline, CDR1 is SGHAT, CDR2 FQNNGV. The CDR3 here is CASSTRGQSLRETQYF. CDR3 DNA sequence: TGTGCCAGCAGCACCAGGGGACAGTCCCTACGGGAGACCCAGTACTTC.

The chain is built from TRBV21-1 and TRBJ1-3. TRBV21-1 is a known pseudogene. This CDR3 has 14 amino acids. In DNA, the CDR3 is TGTGCCAGCAGCAAAAGGCCCCCCAGAGACACCATATATTTT. This codes for CASSKRPPRDTIYF.

The gene calls are TRBV5-6 and TRBJ2-3, with TRBD2 identical over 13 bases. V trimming: 2 bases; J trimming: 6 bases; junction bases outside the gene matches: 12. The V gene's germline CDR1 is SGHDT and CDR2 YYEEEE. The length of the CDR3 is 18 residues. The CDR3 nucleotides are TGTGCCAGCAGCTTTTATTTCCAGACTAGCGGGGGGCAGGATACGCAGTATTTT. It encodes CASSFYFQTSGGQDTQYF.

The chain links TRBV28 to TRBJ1-5, with D unclear. V lost 3 bases, J lost 6 bases, and 6 bases lay in between. The V gene's germline CDR1 is MDHEN and CDR2 SYDVKM. The CDR3 contains 12 residues. The DNA for the CDR3 is TGTGCCAGCAGTTTCCGGGGTCAGCCCCAGCATTTT. Its translation: CASSFRGQPQHF.

The genes are TRBV7-9 and TRBJ2-1; 8 positions agree with TRBD1. Looked up from germline, CDR1 is SEHNR and CDR2 is FQNEAQ (reference sequence). The trim removed 7 bases at V and 2 bases at J, leaving 7 bases unmatched. The CDR3 has 15 amino acids. For the CDR3, the DNA is TGTGCCAGCAACGGCGGGGACAGGCCCTACAATGAGCAGTTCTTC. It yields the protein CASNGGDRPYNEQFF.

V usage is TRBV6-1 and J usage is TRBJ1-2, with 9 bases that match TRBD1. Germline CDR1 MNHNS, CDR2 SASEGT. CDR3 size: 14 residues. V lost 2 bases and J lost 9; bases outside the gene matches: 7. The CDR3 protein is CASSERGQGARYTF. The CDR3 bases are TGTGCCAGCAGTGAAAGGGGACAGGGCGCCCGCTACACCTTC.

Written as DNA, the CDR3 is TGTGCCAGTAGTATTACCGGGCCTCCCTATGGCTACACCTTC. This encodes CASSITGPPYGYTF. The chain has TRBV19 and TRBJ1-2; no reliable D call. Deletions cut 3 bases from V and 4 bases from J, with 12 bases between. In germline, CDR1 is LNHDA, CDR2 SQIVND (reference sequence). The CDR3 loop spans 14 amino acids.

The chain has TRBV6-1 and TRBJ1-2; no definite D call. This CDR3 has 11 residues. Trimming left V 0 bases short and J 4 bases short, with 0 bases between. Germline CDR1 and CDR2: MNHNS and SASEGT. The DNA for the CDR3 is TGTGCCAGCAGTGAAGCCTATGGCTACACCTTC. Translating gives CASSEAYGYTF.